Following are 20 T cell receptor beta chains from one sample sequenced in a study of blood T cell repertoires in COVID-19. Clones were read by immunoSEQ multiplex PCR, and TCRdb kept only the in-frame ones, dropping some. The profile covers approximately 300,000 clones, with more than 80% appearing a single time and under 6.5% taken by the ten largest. Sequenced sample: peripheral blood. Receptors originate from a man aged 18 to 30 who had recovered from COVID-19.

The gene calls are TRBV2 and TRBJ2-1, with 10 bases lining up with TRBD2. V was pared by 6 bases and J by 5 bases, with 10 bases of the junction left unmatched. The CDR3 loop spans 16 amino acids. CDR1 SNHLY and CDR2 FYNNEI come from the germline V gene. The CDR3 DNA reads TGTGCCAGCAGCTTTAGGACTAGCGGAGCCCACAATGAGCAGTTCTTC. This codes for CASSFRTSGAHNEQFF.

In the case of this clone: This sample also contains other DNA sequences that code for the same CDR3. V usage is TRBV5-5 and J usage is TRBJ2-7; D is uncertain. The germline V gene has CDR1 SGHKS and CDR2 YYEKEE (reference sequence). The CDR3 length is 12 residues. Between the trimmed V and J ends, which lost 1 base and 2 bases, there was a span of 4 bases. The CDR3 region is CASSLSTYEQYF. The CDR3 region has the DNA TGTGCCAGCAGCTTGTCCACCTACGAGCAGTACTTC.

This chain uses TRBV9 with TRBJ1-2; D might be TRBD1 (6 bases). Germline lookup yields CDR1 SGDLS and CDR2 YYNGEE. V lost 0 bases to trimming and J lost 6 bases, with 15 bases between them. This CDR3 spans 15 amino acids. CDR3 region: CASSVAGTFTDGYTF. DNA for the CDR3: TGTGCCAGCAGCGTAGCCGGGACATTCACGGATGGCTACACCTTC.

The chain uses TRBV7-3 and TRBJ2-2; D may be TRBD2 (5 bases). Germline lookup yields CDR1 SGHTA and CDR2 FQGTGA. The CDR3 has 16 amino acids. V lost 0 bases to trimming and J lost 0 bases, with 8 bases between them. The CDR3 bases are TGTGCCAGCAGCTTAACGCCCGGGGCGAACACCGGGGAGCTGTTTTTT. Protein product: CASSLTPGANTGELFF. The whole variable domain, filled in from reference TRBV7-3 and TRBJ2-2, reads GAGVSQTPSNKVTEKGKYVELRCDPISGHTALYWYRQSLGQGPEFLIYFQGTGAADDSGLPNDRFFAVRPEGSVSTLKIQRTERGDSAVYLCASSLTPGANTGELFFGEGSRLTVL.

The count of this clone is one. This sequence joins TRBV6-5 and TRBJ1-2; D is unresolved. With 5 bases removed from V and 4 bases from J, the gap between germline ends came to 17 bases. This CDR3 is 15 amino acids long. Germline CDR1 is MNHEY and CDR2 is SVGAGI. CDR3 nucleotide sequence: TGTGCCAGCAGTCAGATAACGGGAGAACTCTATGGCTACACCTTC. Its protein is CASSQITGELYGYTF.

The chain carries TRBV3-1 (or the pseudogene TRBV3-2) and TRBJ1-2, with 9 bases identical to TRBD1. CDR1 is LGHDT, CDR2 YNNKEL, per germline (reference sequence). The V gene end was trimmed by 5 bases and the J gene end by 6 bases; junction bases not matched to a gene: 4. The CDR3 is 13 residues long. The CDR3 DNA reads as TGTGCCAGCAGCTGGGACAGGGCGGATGGCTACACCTTC. It encodes CASSWDRADGYTF.

The chain uses TRBV2 and TRBJ1-1, with D tentatively TRBD1 (6 bases). Trimming took off 5 bases at V and 3 bases at J, with 7 bases between the two ends. CDR1 SNHLY and CDR2 FYNNEI come from the germline V gene. This CDR3 comprises 12 residues. The CDR3 here is CASSRQDTEAFF. In DNA, the CDR3 is TGTGCCAGCAGTCGACAGGACACTGAAGCTTTCTTT. The full variable domain, completed using reference TRBV2 and TRBJ1-1, is EPEVTQTPSHQVTQMGQEVILRCVPISNHLYFYWYRQILGQKVEFLVSFYNNEISEKSEIFDDQFSVERPDGSNFTLKIRSTKLEDSAMYFCASSRQDTEAFFGQGTRLTVV.

The chain recombines TRBV5-1 with TRBJ2-5; 7 bases line up with TRBD1. V trimming: 5 bases; J trimming: 4 bases; junction bases outside the gene matches: 11. This CDR3 has 15 amino acids. Germline V gene data show CDR1 as SGHRS and CDR2 as YFSETQ. CDR3: CASRIPTGQRETQYF. The CDR3 DNA is TGCGCCAGCAGGATCCCGACGGGACAGAGAGAGACCCAGTACTTC.

The chain carries TRBV5-6 and TRBJ1-2; possibly TRBD1 for D (5 bases). Germline values: CDR1 SGHDT, CDR2 YYEEEE. Between the trimmed V and J ends, which lost 5 bases and 2 bases, there was a span of 13 bases. This CDR3 region has 14 residues. The CDR3: CASSPGVTNYGYTF. CDR3 DNA sequence: TGTGCCAGCAGTCCGGGGGTTACGAACTATGGCTACACCTTC.

The chain is built from TRBV6-2 or TRBV6-3 and TRBJ1-1, with TRBD1 as a possible D gene (5 bases). V lost 0 bases and J lost 3, with 14 bases in between. The CDR3 contains 16 residues. Germline CDR1 MNHEY, CDR2 SVGEGT. CDR3 nucleotides: TGTGCCAGCAGTTACTCGATTTGGGGGAGGGACACTGAAGCTTTCTTT. Protein: CASSYSIWGRDTEAFF.

In its sample, this clone was seen once. The J gene is TRBJ2-3, the V gene TRBV6-1, with D perhaps matching TRBD1 (6 bases). Trimming took off 3 bases at V and 7 bases at J, with 17 bases between the two ends. CDR3 length: 15 residues. Germline V lookup: CDR1 MNHNS, CDR2 SASEGT. CDR3 nucleotide sequence: TGTGCCAGCAGTGATAACCTTTGGGGGCTGAATACGCAGTATTTT. This translates into CASSDNLWGLNTQYF.

The chain carries TRBV10-2 and TRBJ1-5, with D unclear. Trimming removed 8 bases at V and 1 base at J, with 9 bases between. This CDR3 is built from 13 residues. Germline assignment: CDR1 WSHSY and CDR2 SAAADI. The CDR3 region is CASAVESNQPQHF. The CDR3 DNA sequence: TGCGCCAGCGCGGTTGAGAGCAATCAGCCCCAGCATTTT.

The chain joins TRBV11-2 to TRBJ2-2; D is perhaps TRBD2 (5 bases). CDR1 and CDR2 (germline): SGHAT, FQNNGV. The CDR3 length is 16 residues. V was cut by 4 bases and J by 1 base, with 13 bases left in between. CDR3 sequence (DNA): TGTGCCAGCAGCTCCAACGGGGTTTGGAACACCGGGGAGCTGTTTTTT. Protein product: CASSSNGVWNTGELFF.

The V gene is TRBV14, the J gene TRBJ2-1; tentatively, D is TRBD1 (5 bases). The germline CDR1 and CDR2 sequences are SGHDN and FVKESK. Deletions cut 0 bases from V and 5 bases from J, with 8 bases between. This CDR3 contains 14 residues. CDR3 bases: TGTGCCAGCAGCCAAGAGACAGCAAACAATGAGCAGTTCTTC. Translating it yields CASSQETANNEQFF.

This chain connects TRBV27 to TRBJ1-3; D is undetermined. Trimming left V 5 bases short and J 0 bases short, with 8 bases between. The CDR3 loop spans 14 amino acids. Germline V gene lookup returns CDR1 MNHEY and CDR2 SMNVEV (reference sequence). CDR3 loop: CASSRHNSGNTIYF. CDR3 coding DNA: TGTGCCAGCAGTCGACACAACTCTGGAAACACCATATATTTT.

This chain joins TRBV6-5 and TRBJ2-7, with 12 positions matching TRBD2. This CDR3 is built from 14 residues. Germline CDR1 and CDR2: MNHEY and SVGAGI. After removal of 4 bases from V and 6 bases from J, the junction contained 4 bases not matched to a gene. The CDR3 DNA reads TGTGCCAGCAGTTGGACTAGCGGGGTCGTCGAGCAGTACTTC. As protein: CASSWTSGVVEQYF.

The V and J genes are TRBV5-8 and TRBJ1-2; D remains unclear. CDR3 length equals 15 residues. Germline assignment: CDR1 SGHTS and CDR2 YDEGEE. The V end lost 0 bases, the J end lost 0 bases, and 9 bases lay between the germline ends. CDR3 sequence: CASSLGQRTNYGYTF. The DNA of the CDR3 is TGTGCCAGCAGCTTGGGTCAGCGAACTAACTATGGCTACACCTTC.

The gene calls are TRBV27 and TRBJ1-2; D unresolved. V was pared by 2 bases and J by 1 base, with 5 bases between. This CDR3 has 13 residues. Germline lookup yields CDR1 MNHEY and CDR2 SMNVEV (reference sequence). CDR3 nucleotides: TGTGCCAGCAGTTTAAACATTAACTATGGCTACACCTTC. Amino acids: CASSLNINYGYTF.

The chain recombines TRBV5-1 with TRBJ1-1; 9 bases are shared with TRBD1. The V gene's germline CDR1 is SGHRS and CDR2 YFSETQ. CDR3 length: 16 residues. Unmatched junction bases numbered 8, after V lost 4 bases and J lost 1 base. The CDR3 spells CASSQNTGQGNTEAFF. CDR3 DNA: TGCGCCAGCAGCCAAAATACGGGACAGGGGAACACTGAAGCTTTCTTT. The variable domain in full, with the rest retrieved from reference TRBV5-1 and TRBJ1-1, is KAGVTQTPRYLIKTRGQQVTLSCSPISGHRSVSWYQQTPGQGLQFLFEYFSETQRNKGNFPGRFSGRQFSNSRSEMNVSTLELGDSALYLCASSQNTGQGNTEAFFGQGTRLTVV.

The chain uses TRBV3-1 (or the pseudogene TRBV3-2) and TRBJ2-1; 9 nucleotides line up with TRBD2. Germline values: CDR1 LGHDT, CDR2 YNNKEL (reference sequence). V was pared by 1 base and J by 9 bases, with 4 bases of the junction left unmatched. The CDR3 runs to 14 residues. CDR3 bases: TGTGCCAGCAGCCAAGGACTAGCGGAATCTGAGCAGTTCTTC. Residues: CASSQGLAESEQFF.